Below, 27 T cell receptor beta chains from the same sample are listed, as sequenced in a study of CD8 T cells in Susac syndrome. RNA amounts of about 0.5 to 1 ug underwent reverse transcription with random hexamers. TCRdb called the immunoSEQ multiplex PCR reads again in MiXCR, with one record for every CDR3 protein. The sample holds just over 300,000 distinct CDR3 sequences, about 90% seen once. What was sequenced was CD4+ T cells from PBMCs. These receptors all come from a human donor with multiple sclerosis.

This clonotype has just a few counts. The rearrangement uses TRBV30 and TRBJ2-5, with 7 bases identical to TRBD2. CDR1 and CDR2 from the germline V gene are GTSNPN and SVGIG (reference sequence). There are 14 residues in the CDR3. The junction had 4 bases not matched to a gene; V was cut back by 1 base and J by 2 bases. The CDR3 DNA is TGTGCCTGGAGTGAACGGGGGGTACAAGAGACCCAGTACTTC. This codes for CAWSERGVQETQYF.

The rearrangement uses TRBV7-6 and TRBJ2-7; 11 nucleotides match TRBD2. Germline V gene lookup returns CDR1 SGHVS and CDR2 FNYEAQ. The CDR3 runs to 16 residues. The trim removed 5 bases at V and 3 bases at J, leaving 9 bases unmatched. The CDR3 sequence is CASSPSRLAGFYEQYF. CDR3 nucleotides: TGTGCCAGCAGCCCTTCAAGACTAGCGGGATTCTACGAGCAGTACTTC.

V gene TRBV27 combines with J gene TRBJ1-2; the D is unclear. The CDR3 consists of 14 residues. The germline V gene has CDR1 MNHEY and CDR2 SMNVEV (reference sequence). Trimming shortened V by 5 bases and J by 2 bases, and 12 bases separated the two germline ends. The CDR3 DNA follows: TGTGCCAGCAGTCCGGCCGCCCGGAACTATGGCTACACCTTC. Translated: CASSPAARNYGYTF.

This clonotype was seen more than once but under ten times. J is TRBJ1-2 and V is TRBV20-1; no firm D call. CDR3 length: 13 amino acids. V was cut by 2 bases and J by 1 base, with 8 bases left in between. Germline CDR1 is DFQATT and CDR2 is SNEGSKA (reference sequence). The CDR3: CSARQTINYGYTF. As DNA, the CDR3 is TGCAGTGCTAGACAGACTATTAACTATGGCTACACCTTC.

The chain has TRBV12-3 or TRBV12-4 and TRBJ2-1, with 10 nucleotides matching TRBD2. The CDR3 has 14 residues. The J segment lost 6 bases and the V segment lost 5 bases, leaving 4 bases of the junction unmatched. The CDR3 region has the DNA TGTGCCAGCAGTCCCGGGACTAGCGTCAATGAGCAGTTCTTC. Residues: CASSPGTSVNEQFF.

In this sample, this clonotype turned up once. The CDR3 coding sequence is TGTGCCAGCAGGCGGTGGGAGTACAATGAGCAGTTCTTC. The encoded protein is CASRRWEYNEQFF. V usage is TRBV6-5 and J usage is TRBJ2-1; D is perhaps TRBD2 (5 bases). CDR1 is MNHEY, CDR2 SVGAGI, per germline. V lost 6 bases and J 4 bases, leaving 10 bases between the germline ends. The CDR3 has 13 amino acids.

This chain's CDR3 is CASSLEVAGNDYGYTF. CDR3 sequence (DNA): TGTGCCAGCAGCTTAGAAGTTGCAGGGAACGACTATGGCTACACCTTC. This rearrangement joins TRBV7-9 to TRBJ1-2; a possible D gene is TRBD1 (5 bases). This CDR3 has 16 residues. Trimming pared 1 base from V and 3 bases from J, leaving 15 bases between. From germline, CDR1 is SEHNR and CDR2 FQNEAQ (reference sequence).

The DNA for the CDR3 is TGCAGCGTTTTAACAGGGCGGGAGACCCAGTACTTC. It encodes CSVLTGRETQYF. The V and J genes are TRBV29-1 and TRBJ2-5; maybe TRBD1 (6 bases). The CDR3 contains 12 residues. Germline CDR1 SQVTM, CDR2 ANQGSEA. V lost 5 bases and J 5 bases, leaving 12 bases between the germline ends.

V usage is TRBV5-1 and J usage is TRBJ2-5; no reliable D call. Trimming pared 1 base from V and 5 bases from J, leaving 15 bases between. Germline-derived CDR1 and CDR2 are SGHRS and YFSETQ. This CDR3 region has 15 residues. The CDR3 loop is CASSLLDSQGETQYF. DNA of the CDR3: TGCGCCAGCAGCTTGTTGGATTCTCAAGGGGAGACCCAGTACTTC.

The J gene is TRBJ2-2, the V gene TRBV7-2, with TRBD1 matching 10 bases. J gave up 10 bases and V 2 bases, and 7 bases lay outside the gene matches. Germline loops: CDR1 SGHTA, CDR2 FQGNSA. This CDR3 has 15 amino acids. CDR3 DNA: TGTGCCAGCAGCTTATGGGGACAGGGGAGCAAGGAGCTGTTTTTT. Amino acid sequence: CASSLWGQGSKELFF.

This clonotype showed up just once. CDR3 in DNA: TGCGCCAGCAGCTTCACGGACTCCAAGGGAGAGACCCAGTACTTC. Protein sequence: CASSFTDSKGETQYF. The rearrangement joins TRBV5-1 to TRBJ2-5; possible D gene TRBD2, 5 bases. Trimming removed 2 bases at V and 4 bases at J, with 15 bases between. CDR1 and CDR2 from the germline V gene are SGHRS and YFSETQ. This CDR3 has 15 amino acids.

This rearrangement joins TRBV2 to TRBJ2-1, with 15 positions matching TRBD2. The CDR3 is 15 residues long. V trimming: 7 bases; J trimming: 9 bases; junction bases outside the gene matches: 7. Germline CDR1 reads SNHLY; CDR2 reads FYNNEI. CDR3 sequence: CASTRTSGGVSEQFF. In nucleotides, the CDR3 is TGTGCCAGCACCAGGACTAGCGGGGGGGTGTCTGAGCAGTTCTTC.

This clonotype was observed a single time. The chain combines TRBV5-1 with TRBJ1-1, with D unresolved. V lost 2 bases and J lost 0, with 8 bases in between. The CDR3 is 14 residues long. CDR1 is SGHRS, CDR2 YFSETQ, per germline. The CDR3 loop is CASSFQELNTEAFF. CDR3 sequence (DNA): TGCGCCAGCAGCTTCCAGGAATTGAACACTGAAGCTTTCTTT.

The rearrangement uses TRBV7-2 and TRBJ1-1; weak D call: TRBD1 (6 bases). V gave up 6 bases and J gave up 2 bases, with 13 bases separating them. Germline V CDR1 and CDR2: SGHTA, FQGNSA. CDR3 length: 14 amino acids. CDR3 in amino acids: CASRQTGTNTEAFF. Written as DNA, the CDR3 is TGTGCCAGCAGGCAAACCGGGACAAACACTGAAGCTTTCTTT.

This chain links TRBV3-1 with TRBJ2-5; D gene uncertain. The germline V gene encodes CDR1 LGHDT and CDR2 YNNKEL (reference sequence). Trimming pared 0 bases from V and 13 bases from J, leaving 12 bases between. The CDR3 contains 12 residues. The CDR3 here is CASSQDQIDTYF. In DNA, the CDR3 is TGTGCCAGCAGCCAAGATCAAATAGACACGTACTTC.

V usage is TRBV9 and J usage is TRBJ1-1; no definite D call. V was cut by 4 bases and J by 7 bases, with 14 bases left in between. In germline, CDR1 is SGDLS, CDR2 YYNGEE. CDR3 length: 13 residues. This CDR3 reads CASSFTMAGEAFF. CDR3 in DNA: TGTGCCAGCAGCTTTACTATGGCGGGTGAAGCTTTCTTT.

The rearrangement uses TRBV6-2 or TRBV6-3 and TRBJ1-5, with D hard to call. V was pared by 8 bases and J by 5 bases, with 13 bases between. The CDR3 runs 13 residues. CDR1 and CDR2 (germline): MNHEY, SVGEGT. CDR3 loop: CASVEAPDQPQHF. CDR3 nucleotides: TGTGCCAGCGTCGAGGCCCCCGATCAGCCCCAGCATTTT.

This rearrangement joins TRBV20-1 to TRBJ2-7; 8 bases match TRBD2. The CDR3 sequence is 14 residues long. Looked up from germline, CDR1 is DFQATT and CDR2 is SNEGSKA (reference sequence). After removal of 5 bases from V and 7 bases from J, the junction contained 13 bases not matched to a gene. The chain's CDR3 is CSAVRGTRGREQYF. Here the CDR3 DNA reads TGCAGTGCTGTAAGAGGGACTAGGGGAAGAGAGCAGTACTTC.

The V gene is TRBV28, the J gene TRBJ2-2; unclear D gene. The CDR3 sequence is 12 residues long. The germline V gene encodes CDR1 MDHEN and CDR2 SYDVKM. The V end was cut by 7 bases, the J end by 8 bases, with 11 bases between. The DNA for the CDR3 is TGTGCCAGCATTCTCCATCCGGGGGAGCTGTTTTTT. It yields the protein CASILHPGELFF.

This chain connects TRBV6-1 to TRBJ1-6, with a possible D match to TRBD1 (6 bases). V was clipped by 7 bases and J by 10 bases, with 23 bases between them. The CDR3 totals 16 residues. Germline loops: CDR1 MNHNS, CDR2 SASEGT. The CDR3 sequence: CASNKSAQGRGSPLHF. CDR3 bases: TGTGCCAGCAATAAATCAGCTCAGGGGCGCGGATCACCCCTCCACTTT.

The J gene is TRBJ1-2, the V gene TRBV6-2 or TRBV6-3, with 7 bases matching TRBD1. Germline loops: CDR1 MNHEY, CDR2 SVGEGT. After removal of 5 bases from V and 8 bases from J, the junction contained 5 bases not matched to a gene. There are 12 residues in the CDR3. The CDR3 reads CASSTGVRGYTF. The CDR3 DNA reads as TGTGCCAGCAGTACAGGGGTACGCGGCTACACCTTC.

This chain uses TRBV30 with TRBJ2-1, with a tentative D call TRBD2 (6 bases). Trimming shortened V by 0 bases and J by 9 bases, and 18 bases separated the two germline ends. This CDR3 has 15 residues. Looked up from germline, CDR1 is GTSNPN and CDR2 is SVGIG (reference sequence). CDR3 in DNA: TGTGCCTGGAGTGTACTCCGGGGGAGTGAGGGTGAGCAGTTCTTC. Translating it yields CAWSVLRGSEGEQFF. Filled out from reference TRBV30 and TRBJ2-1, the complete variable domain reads SQTIHQWPATLVQPVGSPLSLECTVEGTSNPNLYWYRQAAGRGLQLLFYSVGIGQISSEVPQNLSASRPQDRQFILSSKKLLLSDSGFYLCAWSVLRGSEGEQFFGPGTRLTVL.

The CDR3 nucleotides read TGTGCCAGCAGTAACAGCCGCATGAACACTGAAGCTTTCTTT. This gives the protein CASSNSRMNTEAFF. J is TRBJ1-1 and V is TRBV6-2 or TRBV6-3; unclear D gene. Germline-derived CDR1 and CDR2 are MNHEY and SVGEGT. The CDR3 loop spans 14 amino acids. The V end was cut by 5 bases, the J end by 0 bases, with 10 bases between.

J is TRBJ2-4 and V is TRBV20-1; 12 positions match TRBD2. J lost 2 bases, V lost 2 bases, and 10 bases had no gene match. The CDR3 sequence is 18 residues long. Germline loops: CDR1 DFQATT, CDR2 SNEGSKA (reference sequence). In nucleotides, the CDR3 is TGCAGTGCTAGAACGCTAGCGGGAGGGCCGTGGCCCAAAAACATTCAGTACTTC. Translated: CSARTLAGGPWPKNIQYF.

In nucleotides, the CDR3 is TGCAGTGCTAGGAGGTTCCAGGGACTAGCGACGCAAGAGACCCAGTACTTC. This gives the protein CSARRFQGLATQETQYF. The rearrangement joins TRBV20-1 to TRBJ2-5; 10 bases agree with TRBD2. This CDR3 has 17 amino acids. V lost 3 bases and J lost 2; bases outside the gene matches: 12. Germline values: CDR1 DFQATT, CDR2 SNEGSKA (reference sequence).

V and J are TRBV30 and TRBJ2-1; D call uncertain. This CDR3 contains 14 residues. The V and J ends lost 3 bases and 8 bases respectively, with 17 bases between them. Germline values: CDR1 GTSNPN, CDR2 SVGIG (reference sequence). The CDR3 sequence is CAWRAASKVHEQFF. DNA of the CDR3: TGTGCCTGGAGAGCAGCGTCCAAAGTACATGAGCAGTTCTTC.

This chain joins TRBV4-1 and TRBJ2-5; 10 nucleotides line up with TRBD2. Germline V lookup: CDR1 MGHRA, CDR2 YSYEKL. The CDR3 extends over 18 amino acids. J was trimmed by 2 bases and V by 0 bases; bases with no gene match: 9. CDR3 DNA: TGCGCCAGCAGCCAAGATCCTAAAGGACTAGCGGTTCAAGAGACCCAGTACTTC. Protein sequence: CASSQDPKGLAVQETQYF.